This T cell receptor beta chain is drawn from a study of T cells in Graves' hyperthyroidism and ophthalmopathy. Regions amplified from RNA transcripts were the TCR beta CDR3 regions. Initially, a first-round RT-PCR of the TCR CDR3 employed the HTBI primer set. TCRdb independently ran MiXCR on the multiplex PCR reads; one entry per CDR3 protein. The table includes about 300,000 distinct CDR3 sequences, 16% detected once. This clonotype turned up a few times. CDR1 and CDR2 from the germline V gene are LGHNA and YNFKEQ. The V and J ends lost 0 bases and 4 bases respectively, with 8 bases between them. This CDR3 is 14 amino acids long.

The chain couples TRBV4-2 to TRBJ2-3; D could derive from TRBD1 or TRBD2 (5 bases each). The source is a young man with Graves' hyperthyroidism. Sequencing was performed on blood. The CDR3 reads CASSQELGADTQYF. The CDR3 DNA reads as TGTGCCAGCAGCCAAGAACTGGGGGCAGATACGCAGTATTTT.